A selection of T cell receptor beta chains follows, all from one sample in a study of identifying expanded T cells in peripheral blood. Method: immunoSEQ multiplex PCR; TCRdb's copy keeps in-frame clones and lacks some. The sample has approximately 90,000 clones, around 84% seen once; the top ten hold 3.5% to 5.5%. Sequenced material: blood. Source of these receptors: a person between 18 and 75 years old in good health. CDR3s include the opening cysteine and the closing phenylalanine or tryptophan. Fields, in order: clone size, V gene, D gene, J gene, CDR3 DNA, CDR3 protein. A D gene is named only where the DNA matches it firmly. Size tells how often a clone was seen (once, few, many) or the class of an expanded clone, and some rows leave it out.

>once|TRBV6-4|NA|TRBJ1-2
TGTGCCAGCAGTGAATCGAAAGGGACCGGCTACACCTTC
CASSESKGTGYTF
>NA|TRBV7-8|NA|TRBJ1-6
TGTGCCAGCAGCTCTAATAGTCATATTAGTAATTCACCCCTCCACTTT
CASSSNSHISNSPLHF
>NA|TRBV7-8|NA|TRBJ1-2
TGTGCCAGCAGCTTAGCGGGGTCGTCGTCTGGCTACACCTTC
CASSLAGSSSGYTF
>NA|TRBV10-2|NA|TRBJ2-5
TGCGCCAGCGGGCCGGGCGGTCAAGAGACCCAGTACTTC
CASGPGGQETQYF
>NA|TRBV19|NA|TRBJ1-1
TGTGCCAGTAGTATGATGGGTTCGGGGCTAAGGGCGAACACTGAAGCTTTCTTT
CASSMMGSGLRANTEAFF
>NA|TRBV7-6|NA|TRBJ2-7
TGTGCCAGCAGCTCTCTTGGGGTGGGGTATGAGCAGTACTTC
CASSSLGVGYEQYF
>NA|TRBV6-6|NA|TRBJ1-1
TGTGCCAGCAGTCGCTACGGCACTGAAGCTTTCTTT
CASSRYGTEAFF
>NA|TRBV5-4|NA|TRBJ2-5
TGTGCCAGCAGCTCCAAGGAGGCAGGGTTAGGAACCCAGTACTTC
CASSSKEAGLGTQYF
>NA|TRBV14|NA|TRBJ1-1
TGTGCCAGCAGCCGGGGGGTTCGCACTGAAGCTTTCTTT
CASSRGVRTEAFF
>few|TRBV4-1|NA|TRBJ1-5
TGCGCCAGCAGCCAAGAACACAGGGCCCATCAGCCCCAGCATTTT
CASSQEHRAHQPQHF
>once|TRBV7-9|NA|TRBJ2-7
TGTGCCAGCAGCTTCTCCTACGAGCAGTACTTC
CASSFSYEQYF
>NA|TRBV11-2|NA|TRBJ1-2
TGTGCCAGCAGCCTAGGGGGTCGGGGGTACGGCTACACCTTC
CASSLGGRGYGYTF
>NA|TRBV11-3|TRBD2|TRBJ2-1
TGTGCCAGCAGCTTAGATGGAAGCGGGGGGGCCCGGGAGCAGTTCTTC
CASSLDGSGGAREQFF
>once|TRBV20-1|NA|TRBJ2-7
TGCAGTGCGGCACAGGGCTACGAGCAGTACTTC
CSAAQGYEQYF
>few|TRBV19|TRBD1|TRBJ1-6
TGTGCCAGTAGTATAGAGACAGGGACTTCACCCCTCCACTTT
CASSIETGTSPLHF
>NA|TRBV7-9|TRBD2|TRBJ2-1
TGTGCCAGCAGCCCGGGACTAGCGGGGGGGCCGAACAATGAGCAGTTCTTC
CASSPGLAGGPNNEQFF
>NA|TRBV7-9|NA|TRBJ2-1
TGTGCCAGCAGCTCAACACCGAGCTCCTACAATGAGCAGTTCTTC
CASSSTPSSYNEQFF
>NA|TRBV7-2|NA|TRBJ1-2
TGTGCCAGCAGCCCCTACCAGGAGCGCTATGGCTACACCTTC
CASSPYQERYGYTF
>NA|TRBV18|NA|TRBJ2-7
TGTGCCAGCTCACCAGACCGAGCCTACGAGCAGTACTTC
CASSPDRAYEQYF
>NA|TRBV18|NA|TRBJ2-1
TGTGCCAGCTCACCAGCACAGGTAAAGGCCCATGAGCAGTTCTTC
CASSPAQVKAHEQFF
>NA|TRBV11-2|NA|TRBJ1-2
TGTGCCAGCAGCTCCTCAGGGTTGAAAGGTTATGGCTACACCTTC
CASSSSGLKGYGYTF
>NA|TRBV27|NA|TRBJ1-2
TGTGCCAGCAGTTTAAAGGGGCCGTGGGGCTACACCTTC
CASSLKGPWGYTF
>once|TRBV28|NA|TRBJ2-7
TGTGCCAGCAGTCCCCCGCAAGGGACCAGCTCCTACGAGCAGTACTTC
CASSPPQGTSSYEQYF
>NA|TRBV11-3|TRBD2|TRBJ2-2
TGTGCCAGCAGCCGGTGGGGTAGCGGGGGGGCTACCGGGGAGCTGTTTTTT
CASSRWGSGGATGELFF
>once|TRBV27|NA|TRBJ1-1
TGTGCCAGCAGTTTATTCGCAGTGAACACTGAAGCTTTCTTT
CASSLFAVNTEAFF
>NA|TRBV6-5|NA|TRBJ2-1
TGTGCCAGCAGACCCACGACTCGAATACCCAATGAGCAGTTCTTC
CASRPTTRIPNEQFF
>NA|TRBV7-9|NA|TRBJ1-2
TGTGCCAGCAGACTGGACAGAACCCATGGCTACACCTTC
CASRLDRTHGYTF
>NA|TRBV30|TRBD1|TRBJ2-4
TGTGCCTGGAGTCAGGGGACAGGGTTAGGCGGATGGAACATTCAGTACTTC
CAWSQGTGLGGWNIQYF
>NA|TRBV20-1|TRBD2|TRBJ2-3
TGCAGTGTCGAGAGCGGGGCGCATTTT
CSVESGAHF
>NA|TRBV4-3|NA|TRBJ2-5
TGCGCCAGCAGCCAAGATCTAGGGGCAGGGCCCGAGAGTTTGGGAGAGACCCAGTACTTC
CASSQDLGAGPESLGETQYF
>NA|TRBV7-3|NA|TRBJ1-2
TGTGCCAGCAGCTTAACGGGGCCCCCAAGGAACTATGGCTACACCTTC
CASSLTGPPRNYGYTF
>NA|TRBV19|NA|TRBJ1-3
TGTGCCAGTAGTATTGGTGCAGCCTCGAGCTCTGGAAACACCATATATTTT
CASSIGAASSSGNTIYF
>NA|TRBV6-5|NA|TRBJ2-7
TGTGCCAGCAGTTACTCGAGGAAGGACCCGACCTACGAGCAGTACTTC
CASSYSRKDPTYEQYF
>NA|TRBV13|NA|TRBJ2-1
TGTGCCAGCACCTGGGGGACAATCTACAATGAGCAGTTCTTC
CASTWGTIYNEQFF
>NA|TRBV9|NA|TRBJ2-5
TGTGCCAGCAGCACCGGGGCCGAAGAGACCCAGTACTTC
CASSTGAEETQYF
>NA|TRBV7-9|NA|TRBJ2-5
TGTGCCAGCAGCTCTCACAGTCAGGAGACCCAGTACTTC
CASSSHSQETQYF